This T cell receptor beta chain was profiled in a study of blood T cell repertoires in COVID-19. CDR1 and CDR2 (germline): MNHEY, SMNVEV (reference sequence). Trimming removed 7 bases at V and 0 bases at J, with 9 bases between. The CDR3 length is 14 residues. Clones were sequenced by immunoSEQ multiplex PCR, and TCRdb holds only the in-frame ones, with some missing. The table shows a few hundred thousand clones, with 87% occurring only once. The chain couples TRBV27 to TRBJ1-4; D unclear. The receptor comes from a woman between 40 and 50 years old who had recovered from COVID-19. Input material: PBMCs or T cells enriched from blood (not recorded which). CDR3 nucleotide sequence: TGTGCCAGCACCCCAACTGCAACTAATGAAAAACTGTTTTTT. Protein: CASTPTATNEKLFF.